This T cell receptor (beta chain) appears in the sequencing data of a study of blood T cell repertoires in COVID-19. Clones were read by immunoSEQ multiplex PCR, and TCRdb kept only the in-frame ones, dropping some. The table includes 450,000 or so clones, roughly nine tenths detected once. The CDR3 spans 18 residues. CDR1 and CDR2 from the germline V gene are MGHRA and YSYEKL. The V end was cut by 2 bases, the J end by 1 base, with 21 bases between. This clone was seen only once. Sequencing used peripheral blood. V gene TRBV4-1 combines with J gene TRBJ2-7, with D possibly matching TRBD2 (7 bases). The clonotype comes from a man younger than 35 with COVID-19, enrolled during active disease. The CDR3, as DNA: TGCGCCAGCAGCCAACGATCTCTAGCGCGGGGGCCTTCCTACGAGCAGTACTTC. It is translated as CASSQRSLARGPSYEQYF.